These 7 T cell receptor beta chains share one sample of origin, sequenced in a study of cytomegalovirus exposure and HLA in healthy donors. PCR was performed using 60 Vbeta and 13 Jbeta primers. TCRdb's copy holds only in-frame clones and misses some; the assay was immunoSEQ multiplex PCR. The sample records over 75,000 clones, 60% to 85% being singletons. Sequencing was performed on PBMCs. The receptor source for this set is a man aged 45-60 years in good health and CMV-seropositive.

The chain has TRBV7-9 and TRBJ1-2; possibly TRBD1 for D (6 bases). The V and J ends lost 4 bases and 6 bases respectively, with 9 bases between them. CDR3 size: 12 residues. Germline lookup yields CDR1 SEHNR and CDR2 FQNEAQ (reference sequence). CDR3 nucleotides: TGTGCCAGCAGCTCCCCAGGGGATGGCTACACCTTC. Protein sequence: CASSSPGDGYTF.

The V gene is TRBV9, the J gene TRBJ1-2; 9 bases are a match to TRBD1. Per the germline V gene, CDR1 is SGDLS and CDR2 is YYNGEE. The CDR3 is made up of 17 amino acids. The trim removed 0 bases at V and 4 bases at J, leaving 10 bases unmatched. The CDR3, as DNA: TGTGCCAGCAGCGTAGGGGGGGGACAGGGTGGATCCTATGGCTACACCTTC. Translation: CASSVGGGQGGSYGYTF.

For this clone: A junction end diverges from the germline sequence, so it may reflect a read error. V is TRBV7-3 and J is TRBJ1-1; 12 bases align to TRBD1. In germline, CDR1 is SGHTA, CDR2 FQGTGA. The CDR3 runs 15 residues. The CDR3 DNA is TGTTCCAGCAGCTCCCATGGGACAGGGGGCTCGGAAGCTTTCTTT. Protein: CSSSSHGTGGSEAFF.

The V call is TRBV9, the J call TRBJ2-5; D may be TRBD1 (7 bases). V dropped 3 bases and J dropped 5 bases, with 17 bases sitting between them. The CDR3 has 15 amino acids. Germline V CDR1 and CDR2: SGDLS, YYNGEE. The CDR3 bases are TGTGCCAGCAGCGCACCAGAGGCAGGGGGGGAGACCCAGTACTTC. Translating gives CASSAPEAGGETQYF. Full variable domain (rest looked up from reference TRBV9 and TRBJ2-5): DSGVTQTPKHLITATGQRVTLRCSPRSGDLSVYWYQQSLDQGLQFLIQYYNGEERAKGNILERFSAQQFPDLHSELNLSSLELGDSALYFCASSAPEAGGETQYFGPGTRLLVL.

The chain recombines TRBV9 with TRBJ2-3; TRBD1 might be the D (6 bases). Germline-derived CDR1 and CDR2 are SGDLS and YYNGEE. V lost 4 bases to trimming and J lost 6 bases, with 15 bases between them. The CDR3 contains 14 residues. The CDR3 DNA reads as TGTGCCAGCAGCTTCTGGACAGAGGCCGATACGCAGTATTTT. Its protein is CASSFWTEADTQYF.

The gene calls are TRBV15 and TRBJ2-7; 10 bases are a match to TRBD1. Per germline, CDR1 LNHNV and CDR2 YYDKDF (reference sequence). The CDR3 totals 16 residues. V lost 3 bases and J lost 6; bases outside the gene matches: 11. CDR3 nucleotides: TGTGCCACCAGCAGGATACCGACAGGGGGCTTTCGCGAGCAGTACTTC. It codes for CATSRIPTGGFREQYF.

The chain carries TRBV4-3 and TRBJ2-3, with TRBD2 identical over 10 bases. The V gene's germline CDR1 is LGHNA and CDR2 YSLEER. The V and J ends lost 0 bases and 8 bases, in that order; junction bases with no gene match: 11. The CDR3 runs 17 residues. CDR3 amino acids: CASSQDHAKAGGRTQYF. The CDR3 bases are TGCGCCAGCAGCCAAGATCATGCAAAAGCGGGGGGGCGTACGCAGTATTTT.